This T cell receptor beta chain was recorded in a study of CD8 T cells in Susac syndrome. Study-wide results and limits: Four to six Susac-specific public clones appeared in CD8+ TEMRA repertoires, and sixteen in total CD8+ repertoires. Peak Susac CD8+ clonal expansion was seen in TEMRA cells and active patients.

Points on this clonotype: What it binds is unknown.

When the RNA was reverse transcribed, random hexamers were used with an input of roughly 0.5 to 1 ug. A multiplex approach, immunoSEQ multiplex PCR, amplified TCR beta CDR3 across 54 Vbeta and 13 Jbeta. TCRdb re-derived calls from the immunoSEQ multiplex PCR reads in MiXCR, one entry per CDR3 protein. Of approximately 79,000 distinct CDR3 sequences detected, 90% to 95% appear once; the ten largest clones hold roughly 0.47%. The sequenced sample consisted of CD8+ T cells from PBMCs. This TCR came from a human donor with Susac syndrome.

CDR3 sequence reads: CASSFYGYNEQFF. The CDR3 DNA sequence: TGTGCCAGCAGCTTTTACGGCTACAATGAGCAGTTCTTC. The chain combines TRBV7-8 with TRBJ2-1; D not certain. Looked up from germline, CDR1 is SGHVS and CDR2 is FQNEAQ. The CDR3 is 13 amino acids. V gave up 3 bases and J gave up 3 bases, with 6 bases separating them.